This T cell receptor beta chain was sequenced in a study of T cells after yellow fever vaccination. Study context: Fractions of low cell number were prepared using SMART-Seq v4 Ultra Low Input.

The CDR3 covers 15 residues. V lost 3 bases to trimming and J lost 1 base, with 9 bases between them. The germline V gene has CDR1 ENHRY and CDR2 SYGVKD. MiXCR, run by TCRdb on the 5' RACE reads, gives a single entry per CDR3 protein. The top ten hold roughly a sixth of the sample, which has roughly 300,000 distinct CDR3 sequences, less than 9.5% seen once. The study, taken as a whole, reports: Just a small share of clonotypes turned up in the CD4 compartment as well as the CD8 compartment.

On this clonotype: Its antigen remains unknown.

The V call is TRBV10-3, the J call TRBJ2-2, with a weak D call TRBD1 (5 bases). The clonotype originates from a man younger than 30 who received the YFV17D yellow fever vaccine. The material sequenced was PBMCs, taken about 49 days after the first yellow fever vaccination. The DNA for the CDR3 is TGTGCCATCAGTGATGGCAGGGTGAACACCGGGGAGCTGTTTTTT. Translating gives CAISDGRVNTGELFF.